This TCR beta chain was recovered during a study of blood T cell repertoires in COVID-19. At the level of the study: COVID-19 samples, acute and convalescent, were from the United States, Italy and Spain. PBMCs, B-cell-depleted T cells, or T cells provided the cDNA or gDNA that made up the material.

The repertoire was sequenced with immunoSEQ multiplex PCR; TCRdb's copy has only in-frame clones and lacks some. Of around 130,000 clones in the sample, around 85% are singletons; the top ten hold 4.3%. V gave up 5 bases and J gave up 4 bases, with 8 bases separating them. The CDR3 extends over 12 amino acids. Germline CDR1 is WSHSY and CDR2 is SAAADI. The V gene is TRBV10-2, the J gene TRBJ1-1; D unclear. This clonotype was sampled from a human donor in a cohort sampled during active COVID-19. Source material: peripheral blood. The CDR3 reads CASSRAGTEAFF. Here the CDR3 DNA reads TGCGCCAGCAGTCGAGCAGGCACTGAAGCTTTCTTT.